The TCR beta chain described here comes from a study of T cell responses to AZD1222 COVID-19 vaccine. Findings of the study overall: Nearly half of spike-specific TCRs reportedly target variant regions that are unmutated in the B.1.351 and B.1.1.7 variants. Vaccine-associated CD4 TCRs ranged over spike, dominating at 160-218 and 743-854. White British donors predominated, females outnumbered males, and clonal diversity was possibly underestimated.

Produced via immunoSEQ multiplex PCR; TCRdb's table is partial and in-frame only. Here the sample spans about 180,000 clones, roughly 88% being singletons. The germline gives CDR1 MNHNY, CDR2 SVGAGI (reference sequence). This CDR3 has 14 amino acids. V was shortened by 6 bases and J by 0 bases, with 12 bases between the two germline ends. About this clone itself: Its antigen is as yet unknown.

The J gene is TRBJ2-7, the V gene TRBV6-6, with D perhaps given as TRBD1 or TRBD2 (5 bases each). The sample was peripheral blood, taken on day 0 of AZD1222 vaccination. This sequence originates from an adult in good health. The CDR3 spells CASRGRQSSYEQYF. DNA of the CDR3: TGTGCCAGCAGGGGACGACAGAGCTCCTACGAGCAGTACTTC.